Listed below are T cell receptor beta chains from one sample, sequenced in a study of T cell responses to AZD1222 COVID-19 vaccine. The protocol was immunoSEQ multiplex PCR, while the TCRdb copy is restricted to in-frame clones and leaves out a portion. Of over 75,000 clones listed, 80% to 90% are singletons. The sample consisted of peripheral blood, taken 28 days after the second AZD1222 dose. The origin of the receptors is an adult who received the AZD1222 COVID-19 vaccine. CDR3s include the opening cysteine and the closing phenylalanine or tryptophan. A D gene is named only where the DNA matches it firmly. Size is omitted from some rows. Given values are once, few, many or a class for expanded clones.

V gene: TRBV5-4; D gene: TRBD1; J gene: TRBJ2-7; clone size: -; CDR3 protein: CASSLWDRGTYEQYF
V gene: TRBV24-1; D gene: -; J gene: TRBJ1-5; clone size: -; CDR3 protein: CATSDLKGYDQPQHF
V gene: TRBV6-5; D gene: -; J gene: TRBJ1-3; clone size: -; CDR3 protein: CASRTGTDGGNTIYF
V gene: TRBV20-1; D gene: TRBD2; J gene: TRBJ2-7; clone size: -; CDR3 protein: CSASGLAGDEQYF
V gene: TRBV5-5; D gene: -; J gene: TRBJ1-1; clone size: -; CDR3 protein: CASSFRGNTEAFF
V gene: TRBV19; D gene: -; J gene: TRBJ1-2; clone size: -; CDR3 protein: CASSKVDYGYTF
V gene: TRBV5-1; D gene: TRBD2; J gene: TRBJ2-5; clone size: -; CDR3 protein: CASSLLAGGQETQYF
V gene: TRBV2; D gene: -; J gene: TRBJ1-6; clone size: -; CDR3 protein: CASNDGGLPRLHF
V gene: TRBV5-1; D gene: TRBD2; J gene: TRBJ2-1; clone size: -; CDR3 protein: CASSLVSLLAGSYNEQFF
V gene: TRBV6-4; D gene: -; J gene: TRBJ2-2; clone size: once; CDR3 protein: CASSDSMPGELFF
V gene: TRBV20-1; D gene: -; J gene: TRBJ1-6; clone size: -; CDR3 protein: CSASPRRGLNSPLHF
V gene: TRBV6-5; D gene: TRBD2; J gene: TRBJ2-1; clone size: -; CDR3 protein: CASSYGGGINEQFF
V gene: TRBV19; D gene: TRBD1; J gene: TRBJ1-4; clone size: -; CDR3 protein: CASSWDSREKLFF
V gene: TRBV2; D gene: -; J gene: TRBJ2-7; clone size: once; CDR3 protein: CASSEGHPPYEQYF